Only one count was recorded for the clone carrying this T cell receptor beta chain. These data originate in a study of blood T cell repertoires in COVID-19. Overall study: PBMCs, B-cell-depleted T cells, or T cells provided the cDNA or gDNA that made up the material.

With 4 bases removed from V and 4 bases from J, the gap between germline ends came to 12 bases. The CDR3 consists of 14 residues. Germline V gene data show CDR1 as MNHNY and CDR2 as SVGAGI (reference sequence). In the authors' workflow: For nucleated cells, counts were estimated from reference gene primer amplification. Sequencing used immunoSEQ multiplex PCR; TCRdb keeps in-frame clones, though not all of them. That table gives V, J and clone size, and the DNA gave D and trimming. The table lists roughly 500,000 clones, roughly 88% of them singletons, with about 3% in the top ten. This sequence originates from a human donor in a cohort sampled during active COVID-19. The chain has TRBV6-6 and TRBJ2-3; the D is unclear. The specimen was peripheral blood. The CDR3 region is CASSSSIGPDTQYF. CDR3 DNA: TGTGCCAGCAGTTCTTCCATTGGGCCAGATACGCAGTATTTT.